The entry below describes one TCR beta chain. The antigen remains undetermined. The source of the sample is a study of T cell responses to AZD1222 COVID-19 vaccine. As for the study in general: Combined were second doses at about 4 or about 12 weeks.

Trimming removed 5 bases at V and 4 bases at J, with 16 bases between. The CDR3 is 14 residues long. Germline V gene lookup returns CDR1 SGHRS and CDR2 YFSETQ. The study, taken as a whole, reports: There were repertoire samples only from the period after the peak T cell response. A mostly white British donor set with more females was recruited, and clonal diversity was possibly underestimated. Just a handful of AZD1222 recipients were seropositive at baseline.

TCRdb keeps only in-frame clones here, not all; method: immunoSEQ multiplex PCR. The table records 200,000 or so clones, about 94% of them present only once. The V and J genes are TRBV5-1 and TRBJ2-7; no firm D call. This TCR was sampled from an adult in good health. The input for sequencing was peripheral blood, taken on day 0 of AZD1222 vaccination. In DNA, the CDR3 is TGCGCCAGCAGACCTGGGCTCCCAGGATACGAGCAGTACTTC. Translation: CASRPGLPGYEQYF.